This TCR beta chain was sequenced for a study of control samples from healthy donors and cancer patients. Data came from immunoSEQ multiplex PCR; TCRdb stores just in-frame clones and leaves some out. Here the sample spans around 68,000 clones, roughly 84% being singletons. CDR3 length: 14 residues. Trimming shortened V by 5 bases and J by 5 bases, and 18 bases separated the two germline ends. Germline V CDR1 and CDR2: SQVTM, ANQGSEA. This chain uses TRBV29-1 with TRBJ1-1, with TRBD1 as a possible D gene (6 bases). The sample consisted of blood. This TCR derives from a man aged 45-65 years in good health. The CDR3 loop is CSVTRQKGGTEAFF. The CDR3, as DNA: TGCAGCGTTACCCGACAAAAAGGGGGAACTGAAGCTTTCTTT.